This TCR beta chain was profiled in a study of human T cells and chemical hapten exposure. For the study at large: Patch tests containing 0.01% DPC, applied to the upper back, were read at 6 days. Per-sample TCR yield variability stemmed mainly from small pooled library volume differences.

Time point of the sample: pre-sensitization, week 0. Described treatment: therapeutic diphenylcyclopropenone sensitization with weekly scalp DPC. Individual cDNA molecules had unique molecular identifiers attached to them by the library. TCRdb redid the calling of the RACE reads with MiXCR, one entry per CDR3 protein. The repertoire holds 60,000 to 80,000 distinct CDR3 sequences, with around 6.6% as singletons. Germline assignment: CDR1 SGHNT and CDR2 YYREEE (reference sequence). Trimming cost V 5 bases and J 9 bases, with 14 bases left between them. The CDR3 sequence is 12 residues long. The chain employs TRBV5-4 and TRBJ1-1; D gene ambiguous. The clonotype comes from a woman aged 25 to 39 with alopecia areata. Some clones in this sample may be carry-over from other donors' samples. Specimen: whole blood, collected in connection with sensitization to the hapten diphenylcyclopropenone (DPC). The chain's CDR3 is CASSPLNEKAFF. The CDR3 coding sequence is TGTGCCAGCAGTCCCTTAAACGAGAAAGCTTTCTTT.